One sample yielded the 16 T cell receptor beta chains listed below, sequenced in a study of blood T cell repertoires in COVID-19. Data came from immunoSEQ multiplex PCR; TCRdb stores just in-frame clones and leaves some out. This table has about 70,000 clones, 90% appearing once. Sequencing was performed on peripheral blood. The receptors were gathered from a man aged 50 to 60 with acute or convalescent COVID-19.

The chain employs TRBV29-1 and TRBJ2-3, with TRBD2 matching over 9 bases. The CDR3 is made up of 14 amino acids. Germline CDR1 is SQVTM and CDR2 is ANQGSEA. The V segment lost 3 bases and the J segment 2 bases; nucleotides outside the gene matches: 3. For the CDR3, the DNA is TGCAGCGTTGAGGTAGCGGGGGTCACAGATACGCAGTATTTT. Translation gives CSVEVAGVTDTQYF.

Only one count was recorded for this clone. The rearrangement joins TRBV5-1 to TRBJ2-3, with 11 bases that match TRBD2. This CDR3 contains 16 residues. Germline CDR1 reads SGHRS; CDR2 reads YFSETQ. J lost 0 bases, V lost 4 bases, and 4 bases had no gene match. The CDR3 loop is CASSGRLAGSTDTQYF. In nucleotides, the CDR3 is TGCGCCAGCAGCGGGAGACTAGCGGGAAGCACAGATACGCAGTATTTT.

The rearrangement uses TRBV7-2 and TRBJ2-5, with 8 bases identical to TRBD2. V lost 5 bases, J lost 3 bases, and 8 bases stayed unmatched. Germline values: CDR1 SGHTA, CDR2 FQGNSA. This CDR3 has 15 residues. The DNA for the CDR3 is TGTGCCAGCAGCCCAGTAGCGGGGAATGAAGAGACCCAGTACTTC. Its translation is CASSPVAGNEETQYF.

This clone appeared a single time. The chain carries TRBV5-4 and TRBJ2-2; a weak D match, TRBD2 (5 bases). Trimming pared 0 bases from V and 3 bases from J, leaving 9 bases between. CDR1 and CDR2 from the germline V gene are SGHNT and YYREEE (reference sequence). The CDR3 runs to 15 residues. The CDR3 spells CASSLVGGDTGELFF. Written as DNA, the CDR3 is TGTGCCAGCAGCTTGGTAGGAGGCGACACCGGGGAGCTGTTTTTT.

The chain has TRBV27 and TRBJ2-1, with 8 bases fitting TRBD2. Germline V gene sequence: CDR1 MNHEY, CDR2 SMNVEV (reference sequence). Unmatched junction bases numbered 7, after V lost 2 bases and J lost 7 bases. CDR3 length: 15 residues. The CDR3 sequence: CASSLGPSGLNEQFF. The CDR3 bases are TGTGCCAGCAGTTTAGGGCCTAGCGGGCTGAATGAGCAGTTCTTC.

The chain combines TRBV7-9 with TRBJ1-1; D might be TRBD1 (6 bases). CDR3 size: 15 residues. The V gene lost 0 bases and the J gene lost 1 base, with 9 bases spanning the gap. CDR1 is SEHNR and CDR2 is FQNEAQ in the germline V gene (reference sequence). The CDR3 nucleotides read TGTGCCAGCAGCTTAGCCCCGACAGGGAACACTGAAGCTTTCTTT. Translating it yields CASSLAPTGNTEAFF.

The rearrangement joins TRBV2 to TRBJ1-5; tentative D call: TRBD1 (6 bases). Germline V gene lookup returns CDR1 SNHLY and CDR2 FYNNEI. V lost 4 bases and J 9 bases, leaving 19 bases between the germline ends. This CDR3 spans 15 amino acids. CDR3 protein: CASSADNPGGAPQHF. The DNA of the CDR3 is TGTGCCAGCAGTGCGGATAATCCTGGGGGGGCGCCCCAGCATTTT.

This chain links TRBV28 with TRBJ1-1, with no clear D. This CDR3 has 13 amino acids. Germline assignment: CDR1 MDHEN and CDR2 SYDVKM. V was trimmed by 7 bases and J by 1 base, leaving 10 bases between them. CDR3 residues: CASNPEENTEAFF. DNA of the CDR3: TGTGCCAGCAATCCAGAAGAGAACACTGAAGCTTTCTTT.

The chain is built from TRBV28 and TRBJ2-3, with D perhaps matching TRBD2 (6 bases). This CDR3 region has 13 residues. V was cut by 2 bases and J by 6 bases, with 9 bases left in between. CDR1 MDHEN and CDR2 SYDVKM come from the germline V gene. CDR3 sequence (DNA): TGTGCCAGCAGTTTAGGAGGGGCGGATACGCAGTATTTT. Protein sequence: CASSLGGADTQYF.

This clone was observed a single time. This chain uses TRBV19 with TRBJ2-3, with D tentatively TRBD2 (6 bases). This CDR3 region has 15 residues. Trimming removed 7 bases from V and 3 bases from J, with 17 bases in between. Germline assignment: CDR1 LNHDA and CDR2 SQIVND (reference sequence). CDR3 coding DNA: TGTGCCAGTAAGTCCCCTAGCGATCTTACAGATACGCAGTATTTT. Encoded protein: CASKSPSDLTDTQYF.

The chain carries TRBV5-1 and TRBJ2-5; 7 bases align to TRBD2. J was trimmed by 5 bases and V by 4 bases; bases with no gene match: 8. Germline V gives CDR1 SGHRS, CDR2 YFSETQ. There are 14 residues in the CDR3. As DNA, the CDR3 is TGCGCCAGCAGCCCGGCATTGGGGGGGGAGACCCAGTACTTC. Translated: CASSPALGGETQYF. Variable domain in full (rest from reference TRBV5-1 and TRBJ2-5): KAGVTQTPRYLIKTRGQQVTLSCSPISGHRSVSWYQQTPGQGLQFLFEYFSETQRNKGNFPGRFSGRQFSNSRSEMNVSTLELGDSALYLCASSPALGGETQYFGPGTRLLVL.

This clone was observed a few times. This chain joins TRBV18 and TRBJ2-7, with D possibly TRBD1 on 6 matching bases. Trimming took off 4 bases at V and 5 bases at J, with 9 bases between the two ends. The CDR3 runs to 12 residues. Germline V gene data show CDR1 as KGHSH and CDR2 as LQKENI. The CDR3 protein is CASSQGQNEQYF. The DNA for the CDR3 is TGTGCCAGCTCACAGGGACAAAACGAGCAGTACTTC.

The rearrangement joins TRBV15 to TRBJ1-3; maybe TRBD1 (6 bases). Germline CDR1 and CDR2: LNHNV and YYDKDF (reference sequence). This CDR3 comprises 15 residues. V shed 5 bases and J shed 3 bases, with 14 bases lying between them. CDR3 region: CATSPGETIGNTIYF. As DNA, the CDR3 is TGTGCCACCAGCCCAGGGGAAACAATTGGAAACACCATATATTTT.

The J gene is TRBJ2-1, the V gene TRBV10-3; tentative D call: TRBD2 (6 bases). The CDR3 loop spans 15 amino acids. V dropped 8 bases and J dropped 1 base, with 15 bases sitting between them. The V gene's germline CDR1 is ENHRY and CDR2 SYGVKD. The CDR3 region has the DNA TGTGCCATCGGGGACTCCGTGAGGTCCTACAATGAGCAGTTCTTC. This sequence encodes CAIGDSVRSYNEQFF.

The chain is built from TRBV28 and TRBJ1-6, with D perhaps TRBD1 (5 bases). Germline V gene data show CDR1 as MDHEN and CDR2 as SYDVKM. Trimming removed 4 bases from V and 10 bases from J, with 11 bases in between. This CDR3 contains 13 residues. The CDR3 protein is CASSSAGRSPLHF. DNA of the CDR3: TGTGCCAGCAGTTCGGCAGGGCGATCACCCCTCCACTTT.

The gene calls are TRBV18 and TRBJ1-1, with D unresolved. The CDR3 covers 14 residues. V dropped 3 bases and J dropped 1 base, with 9 bases sitting between them. Germline CDR1 and CDR2: KGHSH and LQKENI. Here the CDR3 reads CASSPARWNTEAFF. CDR3 nucleotides: TGTGCCAGCTCACCTGCCCGGTGGAACACTGAAGCTTTCTTT.